The 31 T cell receptor beta chains in this list originate from one sample, sequenced in a study of CD8 T cells in ankylosing spondylitis. TCRdb recomputed calls from the 5' RACE reads with MiXCR, one row per CDR3 protein. The sample consists of 250,000 to 400,000 distinct CDR3 sequences, more than 9% of them appearing once. The sample comprised blood, either unsorted or a sorted T cell fraction (not recorded which). The receptors shown here come from a female donor with ankylosing spondylitis or in good health (not recorded which).

The CDR3: CASSSESGGYNEQFF. In DNA, the CDR3 is TGTGCCAGCAGCTCCGAGAGCGGGGGCTACAATGAGCAGTTCTTC. This chain links TRBV7-2 with TRBJ2-1; 8 nucleotides align to TRBD2. In germline, CDR1 is SGHTA, CDR2 FQGNSA. The J segment lost 3 bases and the V segment lost 4 bases, leaving 5 bases of the junction unmatched. This CDR3 is built from 15 residues. The full variable domain, rest sourced from reference TRBV7-2 and TRBJ2-1, is GAGVSQSPSNKVTEKGKDVELRCDPISGHTALYWYRQSLGQGLEFLIYFQGNSAPDKSGLPSDRFSAERTGGSVSTLTIQRTQQEDSAVYLCASSSESGGYNEQFFGPGTRLTVL.

This clonotype was counted at least ten times. The V and J genes are TRBV9 and TRBJ1-1; D unresolved. This CDR3 spans 13 amino acids. The V and J ends lost 0 bases and 5 bases respectively, with 8 bases between them. Looked up from germline, CDR1 is SGDLS and CDR2 is YYNGEE. DNA for the CDR3: TGTGCCAGCAGCGTAGGGGATGGGACTGAAGCTTTCTTT. Translating gives CASSVGDGTEAFF.

The chain recombines TRBV30 with TRBJ1-3, with D hard to call. The CDR3 extends over 12 amino acids. The V gene lost 8 bases and the J gene lost 3 bases, with 11 bases spanning the gap. Germline V gives CDR1 GTSNPN, CDR2 SVGIG (reference sequence). The chain's CDR3 is CAQTYYGNTIYF. DNA for the CDR3: TGTGCCCAAACATACTATGGAAACACCATATATTTT.

The table lists this clonotype with many counts. This sequence joins TRBV5-1 and TRBJ1-1; TRBD1 aligns across 10 bases. The CDR3 runs to 18 residues. Per the germline V gene, CDR1 is SGHRS and CDR2 is YFSETQ. With 2 bases clipped from V and 5 bases from J, the junction kept 15 bases outside the gene matches. Here the CDR3 reads CASSFDRGRNQQRTEAFF. The DNA of the CDR3 is TGCGCCAGCAGCTTTGACAGGGGGCGAAATCAGCAGAGGACTGAAGCTTTCTTT.

V gene TRBV5-1 combines with J gene TRBJ2-5, with TRBD2 as a possible D gene (6 bases). From germline, CDR1 is SGHRS and CDR2 YFSETQ. The CDR3 extends over 14 amino acids. Trimming cost V 1 base and J 5 bases, with 12 bases left between them. The CDR3 region is CASSLTSEGETQYF. The CDR3 nucleotides are TGCGCCAGCAGCTTGACCTCGGAGGGGGAGACCCAGTACTTC.

The chain combines TRBV20-1 with TRBJ1-2; D may be TRBD1 (6 bases). Trimming removed 3 bases at V and 4 bases at J, with 15 bases between. CDR1 is DFQATT, CDR2 SNEGSKA, per germline (reference sequence). CDR3 length: 14 amino acids. The CDR3 here is CSASGPGDRYGYTF. CDR3 nucleotide sequence: TGCAGTGCTAGCGGTCCAGGGGACCGCTATGGCTACACCTTC.

This chain joins TRBV5-6 and TRBJ1-6, with D possibly matching TRBD1 (5 bases). Trimming stripped 5 bases from V and 8 bases from J, with 17 bases between. CDR3 length equals 15 residues. Germline loops: CDR1 SGHDT, CDR2 YYEEEE. CDR3 loop: CASSRDGGFDSPLHF. DNA of the CDR3: TGTGCCAGCAGTCGAGATGGGGGGTTTGATTCACCCCTCCACTTT.

Notes on this clonotype: Its ends do not fully match the called genes, so a read error is possible. The chain couples TRBV12-3 or TRBV12-4 to TRBJ2-1; no definite D call. The CDR3 has 16 amino acids. The CDR3 sequence: CASSLAGSSSYNEHFF. CDR3 sequence (DNA): TGTGCCAGCAGTTTAGCGGGGTCGAGCTCCTACAATGAGCATTTCTTC.

This clonotype was seen at least ten times. The chain uses TRBV20-1 and TRBJ1-2, with unresolved D. CDR3 size: 11 residues. The V end was cut by 3 bases, the J end by 7 bases, with 9 bases between. Germline V gives CDR1 DFQATT, CDR2 SNEGSKA (reference sequence). The CDR3 loop is CSASVTGGYTF. The CDR3 nucleotides are TGCAGTGCTAGTGTAACGGGTGGCTACACCTTC.

This clonotype has a handful of counts. V and J are TRBV10-1 and TRBJ2-5; D unclear. Deletions cut 9 bases from V and 5 bases from J, with 13 bases between. The CDR3 has 12 amino acids. Germline lookup yields CDR1 WNHNN and CDR2 SYGVQD (reference sequence). The chain's CDR3 is CASNHPEETQYF. The CDR3 bases are TGCGCCAGTAACCACCCTGAGGAGACCCAGTACTTC.

This clonotype was seen ten or more times. This rearrangement joins TRBV7-9 to TRBJ2-7, with 9 bases lining up with TRBD1. Trimming removed 3 bases from V and 3 bases from J; junction bases left unmatched: 3. The CDR3 spans 14 residues. Germline CDR1 and CDR2: SEHNR and FQNEAQ (reference sequence). The CDR3 here is CASSFTGQGYEQYF. The CDR3 DNA reads as TGTGCCAGCAGCTTTACGGGACAGGGCTACGAGCAGTACTTC.

This clonotype was found many times. The gene calls are TRBV20-1 and TRBJ2-1; 7 bases align to TRBD1. This CDR3 is built from 11 residues. Germline loops: CDR1 DFQATT, CDR2 SNEGSKA (reference sequence). The junction had 7 bases not matched to a gene; V was cut back by 5 bases and J by 12 bases. The CDR3 DNA is TGCAGTGCTCCCAGGGGGTCGGGGCAGTTCTTC. Encoded protein: CSAPRGSGQFF.

This clonotype has a handful of counts. The chain recombines TRBV5-1 with TRBJ2-4, with D possibly TRBD1 on 6 matching bases. Germline CDR1 reads SGHRS; CDR2 reads YFSETQ. The V end was cut by 7 bases, the J end by 5 bases, with 13 bases between. The length of the CDR3 is 13 residues. The CDR3 DNA follows: TGCGCCAGCCAGGGGCTCGGGGAAAACATTCAGTACTTC. Translation: CASQGLGENIQYF.

This clonotype was observed a handful of times. The chain couples TRBV20-1 to TRBJ2-3; 9 bases align to TRBD2. This CDR3 region has 15 residues. J was trimmed by 6 bases and V by 2 bases; bases with no gene match: 9. The germline CDR1 and CDR2 sequences are DFQATT and SNEGSKA (reference sequence). DNA of the CDR3: TGCAGTGCTAGATACGGCGGGGGGGCTACTGATACGCAGTATTTT. Protein product: CSARYGGGATDTQYF.

This clonotype was counted a few times. The rearrangement links TRBV6-1 to TRBJ2-7; 8 positions match TRBD1. This CDR3 comprises 15 residues. Germline V gene data show CDR1 as MNHNS and CDR2 as SASEGT. The V and J ends lost 1 base and 2 bases, in that order; junction bases with no gene match: 4. The CDR3 nucleotides read TGTGCCAGCAGTGAAGGAGACAGGGGTCCCTACGAGCAGTACTTC. It encodes CASSEGDRGPYEQYF.

V gene TRBV21-1 combines with J gene TRBJ2-5; TRBD2 reflects the table's D call only, with no check against the DNA. TRBV21-1 is labeled a pseudogene. The CDR3 is 17 residues long. The CDR3 nucleotides are TGTGCCAGCAGCAATGAGGGGCTTCCATATCCTAAAGAGACCCAGTACTTC. Its translation is CASSNEGLPYPKETQYF.

This clonotype was picked up a small number of times. The chain combines TRBV20-1 with TRBJ2-5, with D uncertain. Deletions cut 6 bases from V and 5 bases from J, with 13 bases between. The CDR3 runs to 12 residues. The germline V gene encodes CDR1 DFQATT and CDR2 SNEGSKA (reference sequence). CDR3 protein: CSAGRRRETQYF. CDR3 DNA: TGCAGTGCCGGACGGAGAAGGGAGACCCAGTACTTC.

This clonotype was observed many times. The chain has TRBV9 and TRBJ1-3; D call uncertain. This CDR3 region has 13 residues. Between the trimmed V and J ends, which lost 4 bases and 4 bases, there was a span of 9 bases. CDR1 and CDR2 from the germline V gene are SGDLS and YYNGEE. For the CDR3, the DNA is TGTGCCAGCAGCTCCAAGTCCGGAAACACCATATATTTT. This gives the protein CASSSKSGNTIYF.

This clonotype was detected ten times or more. The genes are TRBV29-1 and TRBJ2-1; 12 bases map to TRBD1. The V gene end was trimmed by 6 bases and the J gene end by 6 bases; junction bases not matched to a gene: 9. Germline values: CDR1 SQVTM, CDR2 ANQGSEA. The CDR3 has 15 amino acids. The CDR3 DNA follows: TGCAGCGTCCCAGAGGGACAGGGGGCGGTCAATGAGCAGTTCTTC. Translation: CSVPEGQGAVNEQFF.

This clonotype was counted many times. The chain links TRBV5-1 to TRBJ2-5; TRBD2 agrees at 8 bases. The CDR3 is 15 residues long. J lost 3 bases, V lost 0 bases, and 4 bases had no gene match. Looked up from germline, CDR1 is SGHRS and CDR2 is YFSETQ. The CDR3 sequence is CASSLVAGREETQYF. In nucleotides, the CDR3 is TGCGCCAGCAGCTTGGTAGCGGGGAGAGAAGAGACCCAGTACTTC.

This clonotype was recorded many times. The chain carries TRBV9 and TRBJ2-1; D gene unclear. V shed 2 bases and J shed 9 bases, with 6 bases lying between them. This CDR3 comprises 11 residues. Germline V gives CDR1 SGDLS, CDR2 YYNGEE. The CDR3 bases are TGTGCCAGCAGCGTCGGTAGTGAGCAGTTCTTC. Protein sequence: CASSVGSEQFF.

This clonotype was seen ten or more times. The chain uses TRBV6-5 and TRBJ2-5, with TRBD1 matching over 7 bases. V was pared by 2 bases and J by 1 base, with 10 bases of the junction left unmatched. Germline assignment: CDR1 MNHEY and CDR2 SVGAGI. This CDR3 contains 17 residues. The CDR3 DNA reads TGTGCCAGCAGTTACGAGTGGGACAGCGCTACCCAAGAGACCCAGTACTTC. Its translation: CASSYEWDSATQETQYF.

This clonotype was seen ten or more times. This rearrangement joins TRBV2 to TRBJ2-7; a possible D gene is TRBD2 (5 bases). Germline V gene data show CDR1 as SNHLY and CDR2 as FYNNEI. V was pared by 10 bases and J by 2 bases, with 9 bases between. CDR3 size: 11 residues. In DNA, the CDR3 is TGTGCCACCGGGATAACCTACGAGCAGTACTTC. Its protein is CATGITYEQYF.

Ten or more counts support this clonotype. This sequence joins TRBV11-1 and TRBJ1-4; D not resolved. Germline-derived CDR1 and CDR2 are SGHAT and FQDESV (reference sequence). This CDR3 contains 18 residues. V dropped 5 bases and J dropped 0 bases, with 19 bases sitting between them. This CDR3 is CASSPDAGSYATNEKLFF. CDR3 nucleotide sequence: TGTGCCAGCAGCCCAGATGCCGGATCGTATGCAACTAATGAAAAACTGTTTTTT.

This clonotype was observed a few times. The V gene is TRBV12-3 or TRBV12-4, the J gene TRBJ2-4; possible D gene TRBD1, 6 bases. V was pared by 10 bases and J by 8 bases, with 12 bases between. The length of the CDR3 is 11 residues. The CDR3 reads CATAEGDIQYF. CDR3 DNA sequence: TGTGCCACCGCTGAGGGGGACATTCAGTACTTC.

A remark on this clonotype: This may come from a read error, since a much larger clone is one base off. The chain links TRBV6-2 or TRBV6-3 to TRBJ2-7; no clear D. The V and J ends lost 2 bases and 2 bases respectively, with 10 bases between them. This CDR3 has 14 residues. CDR1 and CDR2 from the germline V gene are MNHEY and SVGEGT. Here the CDR3 DNA reads TGTGCCAGCAGTTACACCGGGCCCACCTACGAGCAGTACTTC. It translates to CASSYTGPTYEQYF.

V gene TRBV20-1 combines with J gene TRBJ2-7; TRBD1 agrees at 9 bases. The length of the CDR3 is 18 residues. The germline V gene encodes CDR1 DFQATT and CDR2 SNEGSKA (reference sequence). The CDR3 is CWARAPGQGLRLPYEQYF. Written as DNA, the CDR3 is TGCTGGGCTAGGGCCCCGGGACAGGGTCTTAGGCTGCCCTACGAGCAGTACTTC.

This clonotype was seen a few times. The junction shows a germline mismatch at one end, possibly a read error. The gene calls are TRBV5-1 and TRBJ2-3; 8 bases fit TRBD1. This CDR3 comprises 12 residues. The germline CDR1 and CDR2 sequences are SGHRS and YFSETQ. CDR3 protein: CASSVDRDRTDF. CDR3 in DNA: TGCGCCAGCAGCGTAGACCGGGACAGGACAGATTTT.

Many counts were recorded for this clonotype. V usage is TRBV7-2 and J usage is TRBJ2-5; 9 nucleotides match TRBD2. Germline assignment: CDR1 SGHTA and CDR2 FQGNSA. The CDR3 extends over 13 amino acids. After removal of 5 bases from V and 7 bases from J, the junction contained 5 bases not matched to a gene. In DNA, the CDR3 is TGTGCCAGCAGCGAGGGACTAGCTCGGACCCAGTACTTC. Translation: CASSEGLARTQYF.

In this sample, this clonotype turned up a few times. The V gene is TRBV20-1, the J gene TRBJ2-3; a weak D match, TRBD2 (6 bases). Germline V gives CDR1 DFQATT, CDR2 SNEGSKA (reference sequence). The CDR3 runs to 15 residues. Trimming cost V 6 bases and J 0 bases, with 16 bases left between them. The CDR3 region has the DNA TGCAGTGCCCGCGACTGGCGGGGTAGCACAGATACGCAGTATTTT. This codes for CSARDWRGSTDTQYF.

This clonotype was recorded at least ten times. V usage is TRBV9 and J usage is TRBJ2-5, with D perhaps given as TRBD1 or TRBD2 (5 bases each). V lost 4 bases and J lost 0, with 7 bases in between. The CDR3 is 13 amino acids. Germline CDR1 reads SGDLS; CDR2 reads YYNGEE. CDR3 nucleotides: TGTGCCAGCAGCTGGGGACACCAAGAGACCCAGTACTTC. Protein product: CASSWGHQETQYF.